One sample yielded the 13 T cell receptor beta chains listed below, sequenced in a study of blood T cell repertoires in COVID-19. Sequencing was performed with immunoSEQ multiplex PCR; in TCRdb, only in-frame clones are kept and a portion is missing. The table shows around 230,000 clones, with approximately 90% occurring only once. Source material: peripheral blood. The receptors come from a man aged 35 to 55 with acute or convalescent COVID-19.

The chain recombines TRBV6-5 with TRBJ1-2, with a weak D call TRBD1 (6 bases). Trimming took off 6 bases at V and 8 bases at J, with 16 bases between the two ends. The length of the CDR3 is 13 residues. Germline CDR1 is MNHEY and CDR2 is SVGAGI. This CDR3 reads CASSLDRQGGYTF. The CDR3 bases are TGTGCCAGCAGCCTAGACAGGCAGGGCGGCTACACCTTC.

The chain employs TRBV6-5 and TRBJ2-5, with D possibly TRBD1 on 6 matching bases. Trimming took 6 bases from V and 4 from J, leaving 12 bases between them. This CDR3 region has 13 residues. Germline V CDR1 and CDR2: MNHEY, SVGAGI. In DNA form, the CDR3 reads TGTGCCAGCAGCCCCCACAGGGTAGAGACCCAGTACTTC. It is translated as CASSPHRVETQYF.

The chain links TRBV23-1 to TRBJ1-6; 9 bases line up with TRBD1. TRBV23-1 belongs to the ORF category, with a function that is uncertain. V lost 8 bases, J lost 3 bases, and 14 bases stayed unmatched. This CDR3 has 18 amino acids. The CDR3, as DNA: TGCGCCAGCGGGGGACAGGGATCACGGGGATACTATAATTCACCCCTCCACTTT. The encoded protein is CASGGQGSRGYYNSPLHF.

The chain recombines TRBV6-5 with TRBJ2-2, with no clear D. The V end lost 1 base, the J end lost 5 bases, and 5 bases lay between the germline ends. The germline V gene encodes CDR1 MNHEY and CDR2 SVGAGI. CDR3 size: 13 residues. CDR3 amino acids: CASSYFRTGELFF. The DNA of the CDR3 is TGTGCCAGCAGTTACTTCAGGACCGGGGAGCTGTTTTTT.

The genes are TRBV11-1 and TRBJ2-7; D uncertain. In germline, CDR1 is SGHAT, CDR2 FQDESV (reference sequence). Trimming took 5 bases from V and 3 from J, leaving 17 bases between them. The CDR3 totals 15 residues. The CDR3 is CASSATGSPYYEQYF. As DNA, the CDR3 is TGTGCCAGCAGCGCAACCGGGTCCCCATACTACGAGCAGTACTTC.

The chain uses TRBV7-4 and TRBJ1-2; D is ambiguous. CDR1 and CDR2 (germline): SGHVT, SQSDAQ. Trimming took off 3 bases at V and 4 bases at J, with 15 bases between the two ends. The CDR3 runs to 15 residues. DNA for the CDR3: TGTGCCAGCAGCTTCCACTGTGGGCGCCTCTATGGCTACACCTTC. It is translated as CASSFHCGRLYGYTF.

The chain carries TRBV3-1 (or the pseudogene TRBV3-2) and TRBJ1-2; 11 bases map to TRBD1. CDR3 length: 16 residues. V lost 4 bases and J lost 7; bases outside the gene matches: 11. Germline V gives CDR1 LGHDT, CDR2 YNNKEL (reference sequence). The DNA of the CDR3 is TGTGCCAGCAGCCTGGGAAGGACAGGGGGCCGAGGTGGCTACACCTTC. Its protein product is CASSLGRTGGRGGYTF.

The chain carries TRBV20-1 and TRBJ1-5; perhaps TRBD1 as D (5 bases). Germline CDR1 DFQATT, CDR2 SNEGSKA (reference sequence). This CDR3 has 14 residues. V lost 3 bases to trimming and J lost 4 bases, with 13 bases between them. The DNA of the CDR3 is TGCAGTGCTAGTCGACAGCACGATAATCAGCCCCAGCATTTT. It codes for CSASRQHDNQPQHF.

The chain is built from TRBV4-3 and TRBJ2-7, with a possible D match to TRBD2 (6 bases). V was trimmed by 3 bases and J by 7 bases, leaving 22 bases between them. Looked up from germline, CDR1 is LGHNA and CDR2 is YSLEER. CDR3 length: 16 amino acids. CDR3 in DNA: TGCGCCAGCAGCCAGGGAGGACGGGACCCTACGGGGGAGCAGTACTTC. Protein sequence: CASSQGGRDPTGEQYF.

This clone was detected a few times. The CDR3 nucleotides read TGTGCCAGCAGCTGGGGGTCAGGGGGGCTCTACGAGCAGTACTTC. Residues: CASSWGSGGLYEQYF. The V call is TRBV5-4, the J call TRBJ2-7; D possibly corresponds to TRBD1 (7 bases). The CDR3 length is 15 residues. The germline V gene encodes CDR1 SGHNT and CDR2 YYREEE (reference sequence). V lost 3 bases and J lost 3, with 16 bases in between.

V usage is TRBV6-6 and J usage is TRBJ2-1, with 10 bases matching TRBD1. There are 16 residues in the CDR3. Germline CDR1 and CDR2: MNHNY and SVGAGI (reference sequence). The V segment lost 6 bases and the J segment 4 bases; nucleotides outside the gene matches: 9. CDR3 DNA: TGTGCCAGCAGACGCGCCGGGACAGGGGTGTACAATGAGCAGTTCTTC. This sequence encodes CASRRAGTGVYNEQFF.

The CDR3 sequence is CASTEGLAVYNEQFF. The CDR3, as DNA: TGTGCCAGCACCGAAGGACTAGCCGTCTACAATGAGCAGTTCTTC. This sequence joins TRBV9 and TRBJ2-1; 8 bases align to TRBD2. This CDR3 comprises 15 residues. Germline V gives CDR1 SGDLS, CDR2 YYNGEE. Losses at the gene ends were 6 bases for V and 3 bases for J; bases not matched to a gene: 8.

The genes are TRBV7-6 and TRBJ2-7; a weak D match, TRBD2 (5 bases). The germline V gene has CDR1 SGHVS and CDR2 FNYEAQ. V was pared by 2 bases and J by 4 bases, with 6 bases between. The CDR3 has 12 amino acids. CDR3 in amino acids: CASSLSGYEQYF. As DNA, the CDR3 is TGTGCCAGCAGCTTAAGCGGATACGAGCAGTACTTC.